This passage covers 24 T cell receptor beta chains from one sample sequenced in a study of blood T cell repertoires in COVID-19. The method was immunoSEQ multiplex PCR; TCRdb's version includes in-frame clones alone and lacks a portion of them. The sample shows 50,000 to 70,000 clones, about four fifths of them seen only once. The sample comprised peripheral blood. The receptors stem from a man older than 75 with COVID-19, enrolled during active disease.

This clone was observed a few times. This rearrangement joins TRBV7-9 to TRBJ1-2; TRBD1 matches 10 bases. The V segment lost 5 bases and the J segment 8 bases; nucleotides outside the gene matches: 8. Germline CDR1 and CDR2: SEHNR and FQNEAQ (reference sequence). The CDR3 consists of 14 residues. The CDR3 nucleotides are TGTGCCAGCAGCGGACCGGGACAGGGGCAAGGCTACACCTTC. It is translated as CASSGPGQGQGYTF. The variable domain in full, completed from reference TRBV7-9 and TRBJ1-2, reads DTGVSQNPRHKITKRGQNVTFRCDPISEHNRLYWYRQTLGQGPEFLTYFQNEAQLEKSRLLSDRFSAERPKGSFSTLEIQRTEQGDSAMYLCASSGPGQGQGYTFGSGTRLTVV.

This chain uses TRBV7-9 with TRBJ1-2; 8 bases align to TRBD1. The CDR3 spans 15 residues. The germline V gene encodes CDR1 SEHNR and CDR2 FQNEAQ (reference sequence). With 0 bases clipped from V and 3 bases from J, the junction kept 3 bases outside the gene matches. The CDR3 loop reads CASSLADREDYGYTF. The CDR3 DNA follows: TGTGCCAGCAGCTTAGCGGACAGGGAGGACTATGGCTACACCTTC. The variable domain in full, with the rest retrieved from reference TRBV7-9 and TRBJ1-2, is DTGVSQNPRHKITKRGQNVTFRCDPISEHNRLYWYRQTLGQGPEFLTYFQNEAQLEKSRLLSDRFSAERPKGSFSTLEIQRTEQGDSAMYLCASSLADREDYGYTFGSGTRLTVV.

This chain uses TRBV4-3 with TRBJ2-5; 8 nucleotides match TRBD2. The CDR3 sequence is 15 residues long. V was clipped by 6 bases and J by 0 bases; unmatched bases: 6. Germline V gene sequence: CDR1 LGHNA, CDR2 YSLEER. CDR3 region: CASRLAGRYQETQYF. As DNA, the CDR3 is TGCGCCAGCAGGCTAGCGGGCCGGTACCAAGAGACCCAGTACTTC.

This clone was observed once. Here the CDR3 reads CSVRQGYGYTF. The CDR3 nucleotides read TGCAGCGTTCGACAGGGCTATGGCTACACCTTC. The genes are TRBV29-1 and TRBJ1-2, with 7 bases lining up with TRBD1. The V gene end was trimmed by 5 bases and the J gene end by 4 bases; junction bases not matched to a gene: 1. The CDR3 spans 11 residues. CDR1 is SQVTM and CDR2 is ANQGSEA in the germline V gene.

J is TRBJ1-6 and V is TRBV5-6; weak D call: TRBD1 (5 bases). The ends were cut back, 7 bases at V and 15 bases at J, with 20 bases in the middle. Germline V gene lookup returns CDR1 SGHDT and CDR2 YYEEEE. The CDR3 spans 13 residues. CDR3 DNA: TGTGCCAGCTTTCCCTACGACGGGACTAACCTCCACTTT. It specifies CASFPYDGTNLHF.

This chain joins TRBV27 and TRBJ1-6; no definite D call. V was shortened by 4 bases and J by 1 base, with 20 bases between the two germline ends. CDR1 is MNHEY, CDR2 SMNVEV, per germline (reference sequence). This CDR3 region has 19 residues. DNA of the CDR3: TGTGCCAGCAGTTCCTCCCAGGCGGAGGTTAGGTCCTATAATTCACCCCTCCACTTT. Translation: CASSSSQAEVRSYNSPLHF.

V usage is TRBV11-2 and J usage is TRBJ1-2; possible D gene TRBD1, 5 bases. Trimming removed 0 bases from V and 7 bases from J, with 9 bases in between. Looked up from germline, CDR1 is SGHAT and CDR2 is FQNNGV. The CDR3 length is 13 residues. CDR3 protein: CASSLEGAGGYTF. CDR3 nucleotide sequence: TGTGCCAGCAGCTTAGAAGGGGCTGGTGGCTACACCTTC.

There are a few counts of this clone. This chain connects TRBV10-3 to TRBJ2-6; 7 nucleotides line up with TRBD1. Germline V gene data show CDR1 as ENHRY and CDR2 as SYGVKD. This CDR3 spans 15 amino acids. The trim removed 4 bases at V and 2 bases at J, leaving 2 bases unmatched. The CDR3 is CAISGDRAGANVLTF. For the CDR3, the DNA is TGTGCCATCAGTGGAGACAGGGCTGGGGCCAACGTCCTGACTTTC.

Regarding this clone: Germline is not matched at one junction end, which may reflect a read error. V is TRBV7-9 and J is TRBJ2-7; D may be TRBD1 (5 bases). Germline CDR1 reads SEHNR; CDR2 reads FQNEAQ (reference sequence). This CDR3 comprises 11 residues. CDR3 DNA: TGTGCCAGCAGCGAAACATACGTCAGGGAATTC. Its translation is CASSETYVREF.

The chain employs TRBV4-2 and TRBJ1-5; 8 bases are shared with TRBD1. This CDR3 is built from 15 residues. Per germline, CDR1 LGHNA and CDR2 YNFKEQ. V dropped 2 bases and J dropped 4; count of bases not matched to a gene: 4. For the CDR3, the DNA is TGTGCCAGCAGCCAATCCGGACAGGGAAATCAGCCCCAGCATTTT. Translated: CASSQSGQGNQPQHF.

V and J are TRBV6-2 or TRBV6-3 and TRBJ1-1; no clear D gene. CDR1 and CDR2 from the germline V gene are MNHEY and SVGEGT. Deletions cut 6 bases from V and 1 base from J, with 21 bases between. The CDR3 extends over 17 amino acids. Here the CDR3 reads CASSKGRGIWGNTEAFF. CDR3 nucleotide sequence: TGTGCCAGCAGCAAGGGCCGAGGGATATGGGGGAACACTGAAGCTTTCTTT.

The table lists this clone with a count of one. The rearrangement uses TRBV2 and TRBJ1-1, with D tentatively TRBD1 (5 bases). The germline V and J ends were trimmed by 10 bases and 0 bases, with 12 bases remaining between them. The CDR3 spans 13 residues. The germline gives CDR1 SNHLY, CDR2 FYNNEI. The DNA for the CDR3 is TGTGCCACCTCGACAGTCATGAACACTGAAGCTTTCTTT. This codes for CATSTVMNTEAFF.

The table lists this clone with a few counts. The V and J genes are TRBV30 and TRBJ2-1; tentative D call: TRBD2 (6 bases). Trimming left V 0 bases short and J 16 bases short, with 16 bases between. From germline, CDR1 is GTSNPN and CDR2 SVGIG (reference sequence). The CDR3 sequence is 12 residues long. CDR3 DNA sequence: TGTGCCTGGAGTGTACGTCGGGAGTGGTATTTCTTC. It specifies CAWSVRREWYFF.

This chain uses TRBV7-2 with TRBJ2-1; D uncertain. This CDR3 is built from 15 residues. The germline CDR1 and CDR2 sequences are SGHTA and FQGNSA. V was cut by 2 bases and J by 4 bases, with 12 bases left in between. CDR3 DNA sequence: TGTGCCAGCAGCTTAAACCACGAAGCTTACAATGAGCAGTTCTTC. Protein product: CASSLNHEAYNEQFF. The complete variable domain, with remaining parts taken from reference TRBV7-2 and TRBJ2-1, reads GAGVSQSPSNKVTEKGKDVELRCDPISGHTALYWYRQSLGQGLEFLIYFQGNSAPDKSGLPSDRFSAERTGGSVSTLTIQRTQQEDSAVYLCASSLNHEAYNEQFFGPGTRLTVL.

The chain joins TRBV15 to TRBJ1-3; no firm D call. Trimming removed 0 bases from V and 5 bases from J, with 8 bases in between. Germline V gene sequence: CDR1 LNHNV, CDR2 YYDKDF (reference sequence). The CDR3 consists of 14 residues. In nucleotides, the CDR3 is TGTGCCACCAGCAGAGAGGCACGTCGAAACACCATATATTTT. As protein: CATSREARRNTIYF.

The chain joins TRBV5-1 to TRBJ1-2; D possibly corresponds to TRBD1 (6 bases). The CDR3 extends over 14 amino acids. Trimming stripped 4 bases from V and 4 bases from J, with 14 bases between. Germline-derived CDR1 and CDR2 are SGHRS and YFSETQ. The DNA of the CDR3 is TGCGCCAGCAGCCTAACAGGGATAGGCTATGGCTACACCTTC. Protein: CASSLTGIGYGYTF.

This CDR3 is CASSPGLAGGTQYF. As DNA, the CDR3 is TGCGCCAGCAGCCCGGGACTAGCGGGGGGAACCCAGTACTTC. J is TRBJ2-5 and V is TRBV5-1; TRBD2 matches at 15 bases. The CDR3 is made up of 14 amino acids. Germline values: CDR1 SGHRS, CDR2 YFSETQ. V lost 4 bases to trimming and J lost 8 bases; unmatched junction nucleotides: 3.

This rearrangement joins TRBV14 to TRBJ1-2; weak D call: TRBD1 (5 bases). V gave up 1 base and J gave up 8 bases, with 14 bases separating them. Per the germline V gene, CDR1 is SGHDN and CDR2 is FVKESK. The CDR3 loop spans 14 amino acids. The CDR3 spells CASSQGAGLDGYTF. CDR3 DNA sequence: TGTGCCAGCAGCCAAGGGGCAGGGCTTGACGGCTACACCTTC.

The chain combines TRBV7-2 with TRBJ2-1; D possibly corresponds to TRBD2 (5 bases). Trimming shortened V by 1 base and J by 5 bases, and 6 bases separated the two germline ends. The CDR3 length is 13 residues. CDR1 and CDR2 (germline): SGHTA, FQGNSA. The CDR3 here is CASSLDGDNEQFF. DNA of the CDR3: TGTGCCAGCAGCTTAGACGGGGACAATGAGCAGTTCTTC. The full variable domain, rest sourced from reference TRBV7-2 and TRBJ2-1, is GAGVSQSPSNKVTEKGKDVELRCDPISGHTALYWYRQSLGQGLEFLIYFQGNSAPDKSGLPSDRFSAERTGGSVSTLTIQRTQQEDSAVYLCASSLDGDNEQFFGPGTRLTVL.

This clone has more than one count but fewer than ten. The rearrangement joins TRBV21-1 to TRBJ2-7; TRBD2 is the table's D call, not checked against the DNA. TRBV21-1 is assigned pseudogene status. This CDR3 region has 22 residues. The CDR3 nucleotides are TGTGCCAGCAGCAAAGCGAGGATAGCGGGAGGCCTCGCCTTAGACAGTTTCTACGAGCAGTACGTC. Translated, it gives CASSKARIAGGLALDSFYEQYV.

Only a few counts were recorded for this clone. This chain joins TRBV2 and TRBJ1-5, with no clear D. This CDR3 is built from 15 residues. Germline CDR1 and CDR2: SNHLY and FYNNEI. Trimming took off 4 bases at V and 0 bases at J, with 10 bases between the two ends. The CDR3 loop is CASSGWEHSNQPQHF. CDR3 nucleotide sequence: TGTGCCAGCAGTGGTTGGGAGCATAGCAATCAGCCCCAGCATTTT.

This chain links TRBV28 with TRBJ1-4, with TRBD1 matching over 8 bases. V trimming: 3 bases; J trimming: 4 bases; junction bases outside the gene matches: 7. Germline V CDR1 and CDR2: MDHEN, SYDVKM. The CDR3 has 16 amino acids. CDR3 residues: CASSFIQGAGNEKLFF. CDR3 nucleotide sequence: TGTGCCAGCAGTTTCATCCAGGGGGCGGGTAATGAAAAACTGTTTTTT.

The rearrangement joins TRBV7-8 to TRBJ1-2; D uncertain. CDR3 length: 12 amino acids. Germline lookup yields CDR1 SGHVS and CDR2 FQNEAQ. Between the trimmed V and J ends, which lost 3 bases and 8 bases, there was a span of 10 bases. This chain's CDR3 is CASSLSSLGYTF. Here the CDR3 DNA reads TGTGCCAGCAGCTTGTCTTCTCTGGGCTACACCTTC.

This clone was detected a few times. This sequence joins TRBV19 and TRBJ2-2, with D tentatively TRBD2 (5 bases). This CDR3 region has 14 residues. Trimming pared 6 bases from V and 5 bases from J, leaving 13 bases between. Germline V lookup: CDR1 LNHDA, CDR2 SQIVND (reference sequence). Here the CDR3 DNA reads TGTGCCAGTAGCACCCCAACTAGGACCGGGGAGCTGTTTTTT. It translates to CASSTPTRTGELFF.